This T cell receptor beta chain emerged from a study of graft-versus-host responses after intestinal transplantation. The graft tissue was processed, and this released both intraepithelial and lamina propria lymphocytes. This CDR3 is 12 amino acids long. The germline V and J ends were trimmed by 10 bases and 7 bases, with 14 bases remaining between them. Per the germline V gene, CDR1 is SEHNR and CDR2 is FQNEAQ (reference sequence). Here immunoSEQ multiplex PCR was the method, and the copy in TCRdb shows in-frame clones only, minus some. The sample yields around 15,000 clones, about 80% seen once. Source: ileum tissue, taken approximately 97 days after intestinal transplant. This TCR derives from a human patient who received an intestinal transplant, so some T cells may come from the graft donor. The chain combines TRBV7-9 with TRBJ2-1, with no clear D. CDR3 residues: CATDPGLNEQFF. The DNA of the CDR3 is TGTGCCACCGACCCGGGTTTGAATGAGCAGTTCTTC. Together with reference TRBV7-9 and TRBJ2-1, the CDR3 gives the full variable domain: DTGVSQNPRHKITKRGQNVTFRCDPISEHNRLYWYRQTLGQGPEFLTYFQNEAQLEKSRLLSDRFSAERPKGSFSTLEIQRTEQGDSAMYLCATDPGLNEQFFGPGTRLTVL.